This T cell receptor (beta chain) is drawn from a study of T cell responses to AZD1222 COVID-19 vaccine. Broader study findings: Scientists sampled the repertoires only once the peak T cell response had passed. In the spike-specific TCR repertoire, nearly half reportedly target unmutated variant regions. Mostly white British, mostly female donors; authors suggested clonal diversity may be underestimated.

Concerning this clone: Its matching antigen is unknown.

From germline, CDR1 is ENHRY and CDR2 SYGVKD. The junction had 12 bases not matched to a gene; V was cut back by 8 bases and J by 5 bases. The CDR3 contains 15 residues. Sequenced by immunoSEQ multiplex PCR; TCRdb stores in-frame clones only, minus some. The sample yields about 110,000 clones, roughly 90% seen once. The source material was peripheral blood, sampled on day 0 of AZD1222 vaccination. This receptor was taken from an adult in good health. This rearrangement joins TRBV10-3 to TRBJ2-7, with 10 bases that match TRBD2. CDR3 DNA sequence: TGTGCCATCCAACGGGGTCTAGCGGGAGTTAACGAGCAGTACTTC. This gives the protein CAIQRGLAGVNEQYF.